This T cell receptor beta chain is from a study of blood T cells in healthy people across ages. General observations from the study: Estimates of diversity drawn from one million T cells were considered underestimates.

CDR3 length: 16 residues. V trimming: 2 bases; J trimming: 8 bases; junction bases outside the gene matches: 13. Per the germline V gene, CDR1 is DFQATT and CDR2 is SNEGSKA (reference sequence). Together with a sample-barcoded 5' primer, a J-beta primer mix was included in a second PCR lasting roughly 6 to 12 cycles. MiXCR was run by TCRdb on the 5' RACE reads, yielding one entry per CDR3 protein. The data hold 710,000 or so distinct CDR3 sequences, with less than 40% observed a single time. This clonotype was seen at least ten times. Its antigen is still unknown. This rearrangement joins TRBV20-1 to TRBJ2-1; 9 nucleotides agree with TRBD1. Sequencing was done on a sample of blood. The source is an elderly woman in good health. The CDR3 protein is CSARNRGQGRAYEQFF. In DNA, the CDR3 is TGCAGTGCTAGAAACCGAGGACAGGGGAGGGCTTATGAGCAGTTCTTC.